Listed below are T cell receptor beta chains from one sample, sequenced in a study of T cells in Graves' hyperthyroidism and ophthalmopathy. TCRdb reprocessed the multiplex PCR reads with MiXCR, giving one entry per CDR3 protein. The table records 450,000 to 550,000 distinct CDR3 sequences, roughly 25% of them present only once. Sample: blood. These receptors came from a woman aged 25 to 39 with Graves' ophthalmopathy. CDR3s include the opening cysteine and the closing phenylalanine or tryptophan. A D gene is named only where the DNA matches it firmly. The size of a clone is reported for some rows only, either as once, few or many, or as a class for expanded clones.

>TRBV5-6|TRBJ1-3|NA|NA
TGTGCCAGCAGCTTAGACCCCTACGCCTCTGGAAACACCATATATTTT
CASSLDPYASGNTIYF
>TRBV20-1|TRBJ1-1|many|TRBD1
TGCAGTGCTTGGACAGGAGGGGACACTGAAGCTTTCTTT
CSAWTGGDTEAFF
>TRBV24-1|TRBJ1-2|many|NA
TGTGCCACCAGCACATCGGCTTCCCACTATGGCTACACCTTC
CATSTSASHYGYTF
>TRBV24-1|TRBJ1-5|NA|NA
TGTGCCACCAGCAGGACAGCACAAGGGCCCCAGCATTTT
CATSRTAQGPQHF
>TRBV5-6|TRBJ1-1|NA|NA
TGTGCCAGCAGCTTTGCAGGCGGGGGCTTTGAAGCTTTCTTT
CASSFAGGGFEAFF
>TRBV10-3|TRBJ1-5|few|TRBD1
TGTGCCAGCAGGGAGACGACAGGGCAAAATCAGCCCCAGCATTTT
CASRETTGQNQPQHF
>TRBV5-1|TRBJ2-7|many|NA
TGCGCCAGCAGCTTGGAAGGCAACTACGAGCAGTACTTC
CASSLEGNYEQYF
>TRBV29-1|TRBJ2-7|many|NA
TGCAGCGTCGGGTATTACGAGCAGTACTTC
CSVGYYEQYF
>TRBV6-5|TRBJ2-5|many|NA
TGTGCCAGCAGTTACTCCGGGGGAATCCAAGAGACCCAGTACTTC
CASSYSGGIQETQYF
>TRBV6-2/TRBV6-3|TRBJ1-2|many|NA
TGTGCCAGCAGTTACTCATTGACAGTTAACTATGGCTACACCTTC
CASSYSLTVNYGYTF
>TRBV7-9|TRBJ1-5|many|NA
TGTGCCAGCAGCTTAGGAGGGGTCAAACAGCCCCAGCATTTT
CASSLGGVKQPQHF
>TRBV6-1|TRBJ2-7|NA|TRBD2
TGTGCCAGCAGTAGCCCTAGCGGGAGTTCGGCCGAGCAGTACTTC
CASSSPSGSSAEQYF
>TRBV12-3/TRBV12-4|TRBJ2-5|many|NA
TGTGCCAGCAGTTTAGTTCTTGGGAAAGAGACCCAGTACTTC
CASSLVLGKETQYF
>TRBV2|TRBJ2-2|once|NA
TGTGCCAGCTTGGGGGGTACGGACACCGGGGAGCTGTTTTTT
CASLGGTDTGELFF
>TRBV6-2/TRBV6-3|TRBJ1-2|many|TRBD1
TGTGCCAGCAGTTACGAAGGGACAGGAAGCAACTATGGCTACACCTTC
CASSYEGTGSNYGYTF
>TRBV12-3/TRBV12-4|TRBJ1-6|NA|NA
TGTGCCAGCAGCCCGGGCGTTGATGGGTCACCCCTCCACTTT
CASSPGVDGSPLHF
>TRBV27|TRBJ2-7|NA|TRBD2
TGTGCCAGCAGTTTATCGTCTGGCGGGAGCTCCTACGAGCAGTACTTC
CASSLSSGGSSYEQYF
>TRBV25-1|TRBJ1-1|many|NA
TGTGCCAGCAGTGAGTGGGGGTCAAACACTGAAGCTTTCTTT
CASSEWGSNTEAFF
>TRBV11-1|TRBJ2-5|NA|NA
TGTGCCAGCAGCTTACCGGGCTGGGAGACCCAGTACTTC
CASSLPGWETQYF
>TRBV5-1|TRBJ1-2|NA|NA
TGCGCCAGCAGCTTGTACGCCAGCAACTATGGCTACACCTTC
CASSLYASNYGYTF
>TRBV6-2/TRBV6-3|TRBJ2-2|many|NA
TGTGCCAGCAGGAAGGACACCGGGGAGCTGTTTTTT
CASRKDTGELFF
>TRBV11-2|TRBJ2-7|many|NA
TGTGCCAGCAGCTTCTTAGCGGCGCTTTACGAGCAGTACTTC
CASSFLAALYEQYF
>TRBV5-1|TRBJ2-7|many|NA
TGTGCCAGCAGTTTCGACAGTTACGAGCAGTACTTC
CASSFDSYEQYF
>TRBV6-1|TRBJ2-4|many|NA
TGTGCCAGCAGACCAGGTGGAGGGATGGACATTCAGTACTTC
CASRPGGGMDIQYF
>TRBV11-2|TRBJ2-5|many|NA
TGTGCCAGCAGCTTAACCCAGGTCTGGCAAACGTACCAAGAGACCCAGTACTTC
CASSLTQVWQTYQETQYF
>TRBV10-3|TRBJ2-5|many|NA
TGTGCCATTAAAATGGACCCGTGGCAAGAGACCCAGTACTTC
CAIKMDPWQETQYF
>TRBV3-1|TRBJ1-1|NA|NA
TGTGCCAGCAGCCAAGATTGGGCAGGGCTAACTGAAGCTTTCTTT
CASSQDWAGLTEAFF